What follows are 6 T cell receptor beta chains derived from one specimen sequenced in a study of T cells in Graves' hyperthyroidism and ophthalmopathy. From RNA transcripts, TCR beta CDR3 regions were amplified. The TCR CDR3 was amplified in a first-round RT-PCR using the HTBI primer set. TCRdb used MiXCR to reprocess the multiplex PCR reads, holding one entry per CDR3 protein. The profile shows around 480,000 distinct CDR3 sequences, under 15% of them singletons. Sequences were obtained from blood. These TCRs come from a young woman with Graves' hyperthyroidism.

The table lists this clonotype with many counts. This CDR3 is CASSPTGLSGYTF. CDR3 sequence (DNA): TGTGCCAGCTCCCCGACCGGTCTTAGCGGCTACACCTTC. The chain is built from TRBV2 and TRBJ1-2; no clear D gene. V lost 8 bases, J lost 8 bases, and 18 bases lay in between. Germline loops: CDR1 SNHLY, CDR2 FYNNEI. The CDR3 spans 13 residues.

The chain couples TRBV19 to TRBJ2-2, with D perhaps being TRBD1 or TRBD2 (6 bases each). Trimming removed 1 base at V and 7 bases at J, with 13 bases between. The CDR3 extends over 15 amino acids. Germline assignment: CDR1 LNHDA and CDR2 SQIVND (reference sequence). This chain's CDR3 is CASSIGGGRDGELFF. The CDR3 DNA reads as TGTGCCAGTAGTATAGGAGGGGGGCGCGACGGGGAGCTGTTTTTT. Full variable domain (remainder filled in from reference TRBV19 and TRBJ2-2): DGGITQSPKYLFRKEGQNVTLSCEQNLNHDAMYWYRQDPGQGLRLIYYSQIVNDFQKGDIAEGYSVSREKKESFPLTVTSAQKNPTAFYLCASSIGGGRDGELFFGEGSRLTVL.

As regards this clonotype: This may be a read error: a much more frequent sequence differs by one nucleotide. The V call is TRBV6-1, the J call TRBJ2-2, with D possibly being TRBD2 (5 bases). CDR1 MNHNS and CDR2 SASEGT come from the germline V gene. There are 15 residues in the CDR3. The V end was cut by 0 bases, the J end by 5 bases, with 10 bases between. Here the CDR3 reads CASSEAGEVTGELFF. The CDR3 DNA sequence: TGTGCCAGCAGTGAAGCGGGAGAGGTTACCGGGGAGCTGTTTTTT.

This clonotype was found many times. The chain couples TRBV6-5 to TRBJ1-4, with TRBD1 matching over 8 bases. The CDR3 length is 16 residues. Trimming cost V 2 bases and J 7 bases; bases outside gene matches: 9. Germline lookup yields CDR1 MNHEY and CDR2 SVGAGI. The chain's CDR3 is CASSYASGTGREKLFF. CDR3 bases: TGTGCCAGCAGTTACGCGTCCGGGACAGGACGTGAAAAACTGTTTTTT.

In its sample, this clonotype was seen a few times. A read error may be the cause here, since a much bigger clone is one base away. The chain has TRBV2 and TRBJ2-1; no firm D call. The CDR3 consists of 13 residues. Germline CDR1 is SNHLY and CDR2 is FYNNEI. V lost 6 bases to trimming and J lost 4 bases, with 10 bases between them. CDR3 loop: CASRLAQYNEQFF. The CDR3 DNA reads TGTGCCAGCAGACTGGCCCAGTACAATGAGCAGTTCTTC.

This clonotype was observed at least ten times. The CDR3 sequence is CASTSRLVFEQYF. As DNA, the CDR3 is TGTGCCAGCACTTCCCGTCTCGTGTTCGAGCAGTACTTC. The chain joins TRBV12-3 or TRBV12-4 to TRBJ2-7; D is unresolved. V was pared by 7 bases and J by 6 bases, with 16 bases between. CDR3 size: 13 residues.